The rows below give T cell receptor beta chains drawn from one sample of a study of cytomegalovirus exposure and HLA in healthy donors. This table comes from immunoSEQ multiplex PCR, and its TCRdb copy is limited to in-frame clones, with some not included. This table holds 150,000 to 200,000 clones, about 76% found once. The specimen sequenced was PBMCs. These receptors were taken from a female donor in good health and CMV-seronegative. The CDR3 runs from the conserved cysteine through the conserved F or W. The D gene is left open where the match is weak. The listing skips clone size in some rows; elsewhere it reads once, few, many or a size class.

abundance	d_gene	v_gene	j_gene	CDR3nt	CDR3aa
NA	NA	TRBV5-4	TRBJ2-1	TGTGCCAGCAGCTTGCTCGGGACGGAGGGCAATGAGCAGTTCTTC	CASSLLGTEGNEQFF
NA	TRBD2	TRBV7-3	TRBJ2-7	TGTGCCAGCAGCAGGCGGGGGTTCTCCTACGAGCAGTACTTC	CASSRRGFSYEQYF
NA	NA	TRBV5-5	TRBJ1-5	TGTGCCAGCAGCTGGGAGGGACTCACTGGACAGCCCCAGCATTTT	CASSWEGLTGQPQHF
NA	NA	TRBV20-1	TRBJ2-5	TGCAGTGCTGGTCTACAGAGGGAGCAGTACTTC	CSAGLQREQYF
NA	TRBD2	TRBV10-3	TRBJ2-1	TGTGCCATCACCGGGACTAGCGGGGGTAGCTCCTACAATGAGCAGTTCTTC	CAITGTSGGSSYNEQFF
once	TRBD1	TRBV5-6	TRBJ1-4	TGTGCCAGCAGCCTGGGACAGGGATATATGAGAAATGAAAAACTGTTTTTT	CASSLGQGYMRNEKLFF
once	TRBD2	TRBV9	TRBJ2-2	TGTGCCAGCAGCTTCCTGACTAGCGGGAGCACCGGGGAGCTGTTTTTT	CASSFLTSGSTGELFF
NA	TRBD1	TRBV5-1	TRBJ2-7	TGCGCCAGCAGCATATCCGGGACAGGGGCGTACGAGCAGTACTTC	CASSISGTGAYEQYF
few	TRBD1	TRBV6-6	TRBJ1-1	TGTGCCAGCAGTTACGCAGGGACAGGGCTAGCTTTCTTT	CASSYAGTGLAFF
few	NA	TRBV2	TRBJ1-3	TGTGCCAGCTTCCCGGGTAGGGGAAACACCATATATTTT	CASFPGRGNTIYF
NA	NA	TRBV7-8	TRBJ2-1	TGTGCCAGCAGCTTATTCGGGGGTGAAGGTAATGAGCAGTTCTTC	CASSLFGGEGNEQFF
once	TRBD1	TRBV5-6	TRBJ1-6	TGTGCCAGCAGCATCCGGGACAGCCGTCTCCACTTT	CASSIRDSRLHF
NA	NA	TRBV14	TRBJ2-5	TGTGCCAGCAGCCAAGATCGAGGCAGGGATGTCCAAGAGACCCAGTACTTC	CASSQDRGRDVQETQYF
NA	TRBD2	TRBV5-1	TRBJ2-1	TGCGCCAGCAGACAACTGACTAGCGGCGGCAATGAGCAGTTCTTC	CASRQLTSGGNEQFF
NA	NA	TRBV5-1	TRBJ1-1	TGCGCCAGCAGCTTGGCAGGGATCACTGAAGCTTTCTTT	CASSLAGITEAFF
NA	NA	TRBV9	TRBJ1-6	TGTGCCAGCACCAGAACAACGGGAAGCTCCTATAATTCACCCCTCCACTTT	CASTRTTGSSYNSPLHF
NA	NA	TRBV29-1	TRBJ2-5	TGCAGCGTTGACCGCAGCCCCGGCGGAGGGACCCAGTACTTC	CSVDRSPGGGTQYF
NA	NA	TRBV6-5	TRBJ1-2	TGTGCCAGCAGCCCCAGTCCGTCCTCCCCTGGCTACACCTTC	CASSPSPSSPGYTF
NA	TRBD2	TRBV6-6	TRBJ2-1	TGTGCCAGCAGTTGGGGGAGGGCCGTAATCAATGAGCAGTTCTTC	CASSWGRAVINEQFF
NA	NA	TRBV27	TRBJ2-1	TGTGCCAGCAGTTTGTCGGGTCGCGGGGAGCAGTTCTTC	CASSLSGRGEQFF
NA	NA	TRBV5-1	TRBJ2-2	TGCGCCAGCAGCTTGGCCCGAGACACCACCGGGGAGCTGTTTTTT	CASSLARDTTGELFF
NA	TRBD2	TRBV7-8	TRBJ2-1	TGTGCCAGCAGCTTAGCGCTTGCGGGGGACGGCGGTGAGCAGTTCTTC	CASSLALAGDGGEQFF
NA	NA	TRBV7-2	TRBJ1-2	TGTGCCAGCAGCTTAGCGCGGGCGGGGGCGAGCTATGGCTACACCTTC	CASSLARAGASYGYTF
once	TRBD1	TRBV25-1	TRBJ1-2	TGTGCCAGCAGTGGAGGGACAGTCTATGGCTACACCTTC	CASSGGTVYGYTF
NA	TRBD1	TRBV2	TRBJ1-2	TGTGCCAGCAGAGAAGACAGGGTTGGGGGCTACACCTTC	CASREDRVGGYTF
once	TRBD2	TRBV7-3	TRBJ2-3	TGTGCCAGCAGCTTAATAGCGGGGGAATTATATACGCAGTATTTT	CASSLIAGELYTQYF
NA	TRBD1	TRBV6-1	TRBJ1-5	TGTGCCAGCAGTGAACAGGGGGGTTTCTATCAGCCCCAGCATTTT	CASSEQGGFYQPQHF
NA	TRBD1	TRBV4-1	TRBJ1-1	TGCGCCAGCAGCCAAGGTCCCCAGGGGGCAACTGAAGCTTTCTTT	CASSQGPQGATEAFF
NA	TRBD2	TRBV4-1	TRBJ2-3	TGCGCCAGCAGCCAAAGGGGCGTAGGGACTAGCTCTACGCAGTATTTT	CASSQRGVGTSSTQYF
NA	NA	TRBV28	TRBJ1-6	TGTGCCAGCAGCGCGACCGGGGGTTTAAGATCACCCCTCCACTTT	CASSATGGLRSPLHF
NA	TRBD2	TRBV7-8	TRBJ2-7	TGTGCCAGCAGCTTAATAGCGGGACTCTACGAGCAGTACTTC	CASSLIAGLYEQYF
NA	NA	TRBV19	TRBJ2-5	TGTGCCAGTAGTAGTATCCCAGGGCGGCCCCAAGAGACCCAGTACTTC	CASSSIPGRPQETQYF
few	TRBD1	TRBV5-4	TRBJ2-1	TGTGCCAGCAGCCGGACAGGGGTCTCCTACAATGAGCAGTTCTTC	CASSRTGVSYNEQFF
NA	NA	TRBV27	TRBJ1-1	TGTGCCAGCAGTTTACGGGGTTGGAACACTGAAGCTTTCTTT	CASSLRGWNTEAFF
NA	TRBD1	TRBV19	TRBJ1-2	TGTGCCAGTAGTAACACAGGGGCGCATGGCTACACCTTC	CASSNTGAHGYTF
NA	NA	TRBV6-5	TRBJ1-4	TGTGCCACGGGGAGGCCGAGTGAAAAACTGTTTTTT	CATGRPSEKLFF
NA	NA	TRBV7-3	TRBJ1-1	TGTGCCAGCAGCCTAGGGACACCCAACACTGAAGCTTTCTTT	CASSLGTPNTEAFF
NA	NA	TRBV5-6	TRBJ1-4	TGTGCCAGCAGCCCTAGACCCACCGCAACTAATGAAAAACTGTTTTTT	CASSPRPTATNEKLFF
NA	NA	TRBV19	TRBJ2-3	TGTGCCACCCTCTTAGCGAGGACGCAGTATTTT	CATLLARTQYF
few	TRBD2	TRBV5-1	TRBJ2-1	TGCGCCAGCAGCGAGGGACTAGCGGGAAAGAACAATGAGCAGTTCTTC	CASSEGLAGKNNEQFF
NA	NA	TRBV5-6	TRBJ1-4	TGTGCCAGCAGCTTGGGGTCTGCCTTCCGGGTGGCAACTAATGAAAAACTGTTTTTT	CASSLGSAFRVATNEKLFF
once	NA	TRBV9	TRBJ2-1	TGTGCCAGCAGCGCCGCCTACAATGAGCAGTTCTTC	CASSAAYNEQFF
NA	NA	TRBV9	TRBJ2-1	TGTGCCAGCAGCGTAGACGGGAGCGATGAGCAGTTCTTC	CASSVDGSDEQFF
once	NA	TRBV19	TRBJ2-7	TGTGCCAGTACGTGGGGAGTCGGATACGAGCAGTACTTC	CASTWGVGYEQYF
NA	TRBD1	TRBV28	TRBJ1-2	TGTGCCAGCAGTTCCAACGGACAGGCCTTCAGAGGCTACACCTTC	CASSSNGQAFRGYTF
NA	TRBD2	TRBV19	TRBJ2-1	TGTGCCAGTAGTCCGTTCGGGACTAGCCGGGAGCAGTTCTTC	CASSPFGTSREQFF
once	TRBD1	TRBV4-1	TRBJ1-1	TGCGCCAGCAGCCCAGGACAGGGAGGAGGTTACACTGAAGCTTTCTTT	CASSPGQGGGYTEAFF
NA	TRBD1	TRBV10-3	TRBJ2-7	TGTGCCATCAGCGCGGACAGGGTTTACGAGCAGTACTTC	CAISADRVYEQYF
NA	TRBD1	TRBV2	TRBJ1-2	TGTGCCAGCAGTTTCGACGGGACAGGGATCTATGGCTACACCTTC	CASSFDGTGIYGYTF
NA	NA	TRBV5-1	TRBJ2-2	TGCGCCAGCAGCGTGGAGGGGACCGGGGAGCTGTTTTTT	CASSVEGTGELFF
NA	NA	TRBV5-4	TRBJ1-1	TGTGCCAGCAGCTTCCAGGGAAGCCCTGAAGCTTTCTTT	CASSFQGSPEAFF
few	TRBD2	TRBV7-2	TRBJ2-5	TGTGCCAGCAGCTTAGGGGCGGGAGGGGAGACCCAGTACTTC	CASSLGAGGETQYF
NA	NA	TRBV29-1	TRBJ1-5	TGCAGCGTCGATACCGGGACATCCCAGCATTTT	CSVDTGTSQHF
NA	NA	TRBV5-1	TRBJ2-2	TGCGCCAGCAGCTTACCGGGAGTGAACACCGGGGAGCTGTTTTTT	CASSLPGVNTGELFF
many	NA	TRBV19	TRBJ2-2	TGTGCCAGTAGTAGGTTGCAGGTACACACCGGGGAGCTGTTTTTT	CASSRLQVHTGELFF
NA	TRBD2	TRBV13	TRBJ2-5	TGTGCCAGCAGCTTACGGTCGGGAGGGCAAGAGACCCAGTACTTC	CASSLRSGGQETQYF
NA	TRBD1	TRBV7-2	TRBJ1-1	TGTGCCAGCAGCTATCGACAGGGAGGAGGGACTGAAGCTTTCTTT	CASSYRQGGGTEAFF
NA	NA	TRBV5-4	TRBJ2-7	TGTGCCAGCAGCTCACAGGGACCCGAGCAGTACTTC	CASSSQGPEQYF
NA	NA	TRBV6-1	TRBJ1-5	TGTGCCAGCAGTGAACGGGGTTTCGGCAATCAGCCCCAGCATTTT	CASSERGFGNQPQHF